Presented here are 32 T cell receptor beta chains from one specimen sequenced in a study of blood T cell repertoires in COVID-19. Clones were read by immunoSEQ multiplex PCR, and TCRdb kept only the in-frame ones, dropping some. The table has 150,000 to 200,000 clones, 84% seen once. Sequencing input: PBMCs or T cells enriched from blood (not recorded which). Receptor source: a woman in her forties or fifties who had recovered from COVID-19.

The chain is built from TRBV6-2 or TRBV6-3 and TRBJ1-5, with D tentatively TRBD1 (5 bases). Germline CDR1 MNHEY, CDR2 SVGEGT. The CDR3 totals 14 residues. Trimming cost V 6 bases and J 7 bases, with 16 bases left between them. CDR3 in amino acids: CASSSGSQGQPQHF. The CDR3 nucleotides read TGTGCCAGCAGCTCTGGCTCTCAGGGACAGCCCCAGCATTTT.

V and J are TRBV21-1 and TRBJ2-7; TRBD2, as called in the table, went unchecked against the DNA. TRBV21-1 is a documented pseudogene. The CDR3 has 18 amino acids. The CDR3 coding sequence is TGTGCCAGCAGGACCCCCGGGACTAGCGGGGGATTAGGGTACGAGCAGTACTTC. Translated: CASRTPGTSGGLGYEQYF.

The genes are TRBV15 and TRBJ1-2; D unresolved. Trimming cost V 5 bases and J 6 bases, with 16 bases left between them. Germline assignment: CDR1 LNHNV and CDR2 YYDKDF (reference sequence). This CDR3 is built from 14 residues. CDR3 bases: TGTGCCACCAGCCGAGGTGGGCAGGTAGATGGCTACACCTTC. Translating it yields CATSRGGQVDGYTF.

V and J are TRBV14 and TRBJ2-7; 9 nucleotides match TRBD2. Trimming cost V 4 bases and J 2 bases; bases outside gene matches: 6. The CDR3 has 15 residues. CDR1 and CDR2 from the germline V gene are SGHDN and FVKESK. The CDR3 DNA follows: TGTGCCAGCAGCCCAGCGGGGACTAGCCCCTACGAGCAGTACTTC. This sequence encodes CASSPAGTSPYEQYF.

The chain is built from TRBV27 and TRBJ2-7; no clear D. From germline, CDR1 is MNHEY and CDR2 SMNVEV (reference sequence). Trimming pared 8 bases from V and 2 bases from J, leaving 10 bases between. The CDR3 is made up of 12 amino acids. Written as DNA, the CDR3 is TGTGCCAGCTCCCCAGGTACCTACGAGCAGTACTTC. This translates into CASSPGTYEQYF.

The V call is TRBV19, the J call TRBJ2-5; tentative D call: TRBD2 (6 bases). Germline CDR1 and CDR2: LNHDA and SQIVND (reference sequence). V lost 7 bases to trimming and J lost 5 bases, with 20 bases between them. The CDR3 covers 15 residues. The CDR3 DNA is TGTGCCAGTACTGATAGGTCTTCTAGCGAGGAGACCCAGTACTTC. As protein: CASTDRSSSEETQYF.

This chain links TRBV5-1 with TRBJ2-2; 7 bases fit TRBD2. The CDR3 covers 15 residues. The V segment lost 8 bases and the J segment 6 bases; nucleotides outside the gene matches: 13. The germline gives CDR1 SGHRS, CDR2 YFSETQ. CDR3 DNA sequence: TGCGCCAGTAATATAGCGGGCCTTGGCTCCGGGGAGCTGTTTTTT. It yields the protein CASNIAGLGSGELFF. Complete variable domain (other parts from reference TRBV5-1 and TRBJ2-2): KAGVTQTPRYLIKTRGQQVTLSCSPISGHRSVSWYQQTPGQGLQFLFEYFSETQRNKGNFPGRFSGRQFSNSRSEMNVSTLELGDSALYLCASNIAGLGSGELFFGEGSRLTVL.

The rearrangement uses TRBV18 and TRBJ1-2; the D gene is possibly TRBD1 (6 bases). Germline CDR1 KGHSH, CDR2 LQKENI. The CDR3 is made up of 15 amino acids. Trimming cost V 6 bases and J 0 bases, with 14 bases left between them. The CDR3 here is CASSFEQGSNYGYTF. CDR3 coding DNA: TGTGCCAGCTCGTTCGAACAGGGATCTAACTATGGCTACACCTTC.

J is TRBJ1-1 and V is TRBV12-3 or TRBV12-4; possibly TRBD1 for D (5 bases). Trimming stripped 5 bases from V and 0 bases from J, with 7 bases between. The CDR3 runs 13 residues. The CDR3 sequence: CASSGAMNTEAFF. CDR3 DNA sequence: TGTGCCAGCAGTGGGGCGATGAACACTGAAGCTTTCTTT.

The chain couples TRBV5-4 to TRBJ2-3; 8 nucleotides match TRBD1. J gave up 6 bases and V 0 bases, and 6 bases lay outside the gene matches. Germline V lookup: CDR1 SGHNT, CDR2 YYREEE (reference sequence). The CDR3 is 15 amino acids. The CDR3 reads CASSLDRGYVDTQYF. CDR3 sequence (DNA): TGTGCCAGCAGCTTGGACAGGGGGTATGTGGATACGCAGTATTTT.

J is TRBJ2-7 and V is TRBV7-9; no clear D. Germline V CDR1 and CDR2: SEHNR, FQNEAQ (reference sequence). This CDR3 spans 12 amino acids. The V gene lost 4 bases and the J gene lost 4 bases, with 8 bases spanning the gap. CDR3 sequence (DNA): TGTGCCAGCAGCTCCCAGGCGTACGAGCAGTACTTC. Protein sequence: CASSSQAYEQYF.

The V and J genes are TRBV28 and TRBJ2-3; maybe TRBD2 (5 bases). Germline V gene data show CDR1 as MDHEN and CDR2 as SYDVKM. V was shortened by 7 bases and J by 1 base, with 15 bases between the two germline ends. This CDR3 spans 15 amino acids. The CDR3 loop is CASTKRGGGTDTQYF. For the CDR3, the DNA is TGTGCCAGCACCAAACGGGGTGGCGGCACAGATACGCAGTATTTT.

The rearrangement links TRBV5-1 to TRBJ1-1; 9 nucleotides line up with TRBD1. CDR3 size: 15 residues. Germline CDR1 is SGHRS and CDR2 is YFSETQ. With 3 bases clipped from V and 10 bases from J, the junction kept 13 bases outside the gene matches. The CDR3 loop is CASSSLPGQGFGAFF. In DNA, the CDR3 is TGCGCCAGCAGCTCCTTACCGGGACAGGGTTTTGGAGCTTTCTTT.

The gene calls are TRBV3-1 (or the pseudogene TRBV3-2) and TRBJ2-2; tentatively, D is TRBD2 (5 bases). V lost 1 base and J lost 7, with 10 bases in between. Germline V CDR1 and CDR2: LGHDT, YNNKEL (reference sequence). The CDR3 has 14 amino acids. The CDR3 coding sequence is TGTGCCAGCAGCCAAGGTAGCGAGTACGGGGAGCTGTTTTTT. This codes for CASSQGSEYGELFF.

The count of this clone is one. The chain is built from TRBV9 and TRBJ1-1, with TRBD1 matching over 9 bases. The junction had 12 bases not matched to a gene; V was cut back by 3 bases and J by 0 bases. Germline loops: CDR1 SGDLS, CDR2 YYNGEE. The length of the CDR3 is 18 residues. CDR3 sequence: CASSEPRTGAEVNTEAFF. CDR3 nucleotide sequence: TGTGCCAGCAGCGAACCTAGGACAGGGGCGGAAGTGAACACTGAAGCTTTCTTT. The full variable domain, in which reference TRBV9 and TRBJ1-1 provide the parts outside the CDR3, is DSGVTQTPKHLITATGQRVTLRCSPRSGDLSVYWYQQSLDQGLQFLIQYYNGEERAKGNILERFSAQQFPDLHSELNLSSLELGDSALYFCASSEPRTGAEVNTEAFFGQGTRLTVV.

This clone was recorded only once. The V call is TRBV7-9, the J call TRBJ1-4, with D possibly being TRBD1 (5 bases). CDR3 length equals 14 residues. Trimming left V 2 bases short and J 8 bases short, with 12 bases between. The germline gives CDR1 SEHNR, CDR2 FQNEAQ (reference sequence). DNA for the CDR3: TGTGCCAGCAGCTTACAGGGTTTGGGGGAAAAACTGTTTTTT. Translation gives CASSLQGLGEKLFF.

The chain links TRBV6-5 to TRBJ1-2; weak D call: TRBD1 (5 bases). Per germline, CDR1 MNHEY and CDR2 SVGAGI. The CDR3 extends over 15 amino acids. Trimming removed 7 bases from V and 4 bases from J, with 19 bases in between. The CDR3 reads CASKDSILHPYGYTF. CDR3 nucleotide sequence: TGTGCCAGCAAAGACAGCATACTTCACCCCTATGGCTACACCTTC.

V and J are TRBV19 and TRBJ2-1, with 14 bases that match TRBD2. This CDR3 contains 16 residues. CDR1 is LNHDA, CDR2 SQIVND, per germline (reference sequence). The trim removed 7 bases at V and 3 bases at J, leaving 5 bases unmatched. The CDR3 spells CASKTSGGAVYNEQFF. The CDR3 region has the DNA TGTGCCAGTAAGACTAGCGGGGGGGCGGTCTACAATGAGCAGTTCTTC.

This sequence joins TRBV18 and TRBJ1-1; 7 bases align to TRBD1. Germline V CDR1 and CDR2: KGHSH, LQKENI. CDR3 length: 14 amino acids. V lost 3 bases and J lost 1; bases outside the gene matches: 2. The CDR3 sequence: CASSPQGGNTEAFF. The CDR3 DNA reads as TGTGCCAGCTCACCCCAGGGGGGGAACACTGAAGCTTTCTTT.

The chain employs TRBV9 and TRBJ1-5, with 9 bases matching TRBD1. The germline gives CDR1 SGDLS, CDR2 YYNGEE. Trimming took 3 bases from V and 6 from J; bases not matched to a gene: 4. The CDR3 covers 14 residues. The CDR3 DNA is TGTGCCAGCAGCGCGGGACAGGGTAGTCAGCCCCAGCATTTT. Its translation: CASSAGQGSQPQHF.

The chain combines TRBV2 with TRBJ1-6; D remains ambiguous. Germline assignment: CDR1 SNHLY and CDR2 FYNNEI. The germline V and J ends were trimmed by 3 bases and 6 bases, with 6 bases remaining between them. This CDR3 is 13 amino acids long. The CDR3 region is CASSDHSNSPLHF. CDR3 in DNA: TGTGCCAGCAGTGATCACAGTAATTCACCCCTCCACTTT.

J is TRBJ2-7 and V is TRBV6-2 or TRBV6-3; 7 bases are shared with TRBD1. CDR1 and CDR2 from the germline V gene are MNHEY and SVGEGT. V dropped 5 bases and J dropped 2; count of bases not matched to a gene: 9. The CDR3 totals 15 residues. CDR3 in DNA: TGTGCCAGCAGTCACCCCGGGACAGCAGCCTACGAGCAGTACTTC. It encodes CASSHPGTAAYEQYF.

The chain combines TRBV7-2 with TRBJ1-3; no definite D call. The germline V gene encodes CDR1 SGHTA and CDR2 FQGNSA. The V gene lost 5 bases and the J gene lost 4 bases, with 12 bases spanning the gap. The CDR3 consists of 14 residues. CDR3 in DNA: TGTGCCAGCAGCCCAAGTCCGGGAGGAAACACCATATATTTT. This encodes CASSPSPGGNTIYF.

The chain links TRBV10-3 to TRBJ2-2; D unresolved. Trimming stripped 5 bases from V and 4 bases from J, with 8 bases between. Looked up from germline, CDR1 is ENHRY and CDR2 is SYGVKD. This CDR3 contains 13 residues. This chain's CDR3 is CAISRVTTGELFF. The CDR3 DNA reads TGTGCCATCAGTCGGGTGACCACCGGGGAGCTGTTTTTT.

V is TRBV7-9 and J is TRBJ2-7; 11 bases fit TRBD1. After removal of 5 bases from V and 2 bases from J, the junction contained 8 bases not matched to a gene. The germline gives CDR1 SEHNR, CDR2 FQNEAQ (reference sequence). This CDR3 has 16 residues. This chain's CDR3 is CASSAGEGQGAYEQYF. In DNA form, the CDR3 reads TGTGCCAGCAGCGCAGGGGAGGGACAGGGGGCCTACGAGCAGTACTTC.

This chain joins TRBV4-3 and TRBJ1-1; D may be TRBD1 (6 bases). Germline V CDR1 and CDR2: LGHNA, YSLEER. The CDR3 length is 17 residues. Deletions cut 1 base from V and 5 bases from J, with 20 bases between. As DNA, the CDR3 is TGCGCCAGCAGCCAAGGCCCGGGGAGGGGGGCGTGGACTGAAGCTTTCTTT. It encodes CASSQGPGRGAWTEAFF.

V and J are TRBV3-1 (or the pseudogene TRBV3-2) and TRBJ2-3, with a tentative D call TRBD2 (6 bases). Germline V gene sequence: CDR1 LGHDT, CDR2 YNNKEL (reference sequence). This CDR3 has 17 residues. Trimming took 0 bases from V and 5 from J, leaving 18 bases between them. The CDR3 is CASSQEGDFRGIDTQYF. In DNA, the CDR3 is TGTGCCAGCAGCCAAGAAGGGGACTTTCGTGGTATAGATACGCAGTATTTT.

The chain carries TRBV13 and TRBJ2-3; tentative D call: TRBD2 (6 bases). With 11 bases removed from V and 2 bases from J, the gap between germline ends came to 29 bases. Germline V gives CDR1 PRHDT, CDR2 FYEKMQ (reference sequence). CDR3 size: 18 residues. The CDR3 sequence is CAGTTTGETENSTDTQYF. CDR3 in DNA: TGTGCCGGTACCACGACGGGGGAAACAGAAAACTCCACAGATACGCAGTATTTT.

CDR3: CASSAGGYTGELFF. The DNA for the CDR3 is TGTGCCAGTTCTGCGGGGGGGTACACCGGGGAGCTGTTTTTT. The chain is built from TRBV6-4 and TRBJ2-2; 9 nucleotides align to TRBD2. The CDR3 consists of 14 residues. The germline V gene has CDR1 MRHNA and CDR2 SNTAGT. The junction had 5 bases not matched to a gene; V was cut back by 9 bases and J by 3 bases.

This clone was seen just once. This CDR3 reads CASSPPGQREESGANVLTF. CDR3 nucleotide sequence: TGTGCCAGCAGCCCCCCAGGTCAGCGGGAGGAATCCGGGGCCAACGTCCTGACTTTC. The chain carries TRBV3-1 (or the pseudogene TRBV3-2) and TRBJ2-6, with 9 bases aligning to TRBD2. CDR1 and CDR2 from the germline V gene are LGHDT and YNNKEL (reference sequence). This CDR3 spans 19 amino acids. J was trimmed by 4 bases and V by 4 bases; bases with no gene match: 14.

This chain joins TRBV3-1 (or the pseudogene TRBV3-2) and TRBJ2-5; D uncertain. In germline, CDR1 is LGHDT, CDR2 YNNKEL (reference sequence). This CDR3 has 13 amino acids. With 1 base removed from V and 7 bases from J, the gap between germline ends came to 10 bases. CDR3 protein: CASSQVGVGTQYF. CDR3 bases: TGTGCCAGCAGCCAAGTGGGCGTAGGGACCCAGTACTTC.

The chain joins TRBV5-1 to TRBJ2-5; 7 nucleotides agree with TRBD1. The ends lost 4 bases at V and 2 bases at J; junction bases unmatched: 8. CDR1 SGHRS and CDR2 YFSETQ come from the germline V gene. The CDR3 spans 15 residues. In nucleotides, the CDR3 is TGCGCCAGCAGCAGGGGGCCAACAGGACAAGAGACCCAGTACTTC. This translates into CASSRGPTGQETQYF. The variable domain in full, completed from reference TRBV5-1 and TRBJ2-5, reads KAGVTQTPRYLIKTRGQQVTLSCSPISGHRSVSWYQQTPGQGLQFLFEYFSETQRNKGNFPGRFSGRQFSNSRSEMNVSTLELGDSALYLCASSRGPTGQETQYFGPGTRLLVL.